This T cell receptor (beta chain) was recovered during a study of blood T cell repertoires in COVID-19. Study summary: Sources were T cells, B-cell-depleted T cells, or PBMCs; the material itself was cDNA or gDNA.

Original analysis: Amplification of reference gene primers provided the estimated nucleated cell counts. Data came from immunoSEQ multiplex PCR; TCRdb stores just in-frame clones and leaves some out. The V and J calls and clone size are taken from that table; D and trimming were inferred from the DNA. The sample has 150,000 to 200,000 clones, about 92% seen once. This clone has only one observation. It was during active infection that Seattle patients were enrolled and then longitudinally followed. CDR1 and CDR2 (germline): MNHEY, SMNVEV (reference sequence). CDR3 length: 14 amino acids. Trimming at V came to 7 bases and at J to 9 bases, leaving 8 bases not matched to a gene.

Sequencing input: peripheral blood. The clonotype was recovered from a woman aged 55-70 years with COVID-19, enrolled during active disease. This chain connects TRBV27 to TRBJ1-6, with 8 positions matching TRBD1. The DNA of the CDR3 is TGTGCCAGCACCTTCGGACAGGGTACTTCACCCCTCCACTTT. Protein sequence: CASTFGQGTSPLHF.